Each of the 12 T cell receptor beta chains below was sequenced from the same sample in a study of T cell responses to AZD1222 COVID-19 vaccine. Sequencing was performed with immunoSEQ multiplex PCR; in TCRdb, only in-frame clones are kept and a portion is missing. The table includes about 140,000 clones, approximately 89% detected once. This specimen consisted of peripheral blood, obtained on day 0 of AZD1222 vaccination. The receptors shown here come from an adult in good health.

This chain links TRBV27 with TRBJ2-2; D not resolved. The CDR3 covers 15 residues. Germline V gene sequence: CDR1 MNHEY, CDR2 SMNVEV (reference sequence). The V end lost 6 bases, the J end lost 0 bases, and 11 bases lay between the germline ends. This CDR3 reads CASRLSGANTGELFF. CDR3 sequence (DNA): TGTGCCAGCAGACTCAGTGGGGCGAACACCGGGGAGCTGTTTTTT.

The rearrangement uses TRBV2 and TRBJ1-2; D call uncertain. Deletions cut 10 bases from V and 6 bases from J, with 12 bases between. Germline values: CDR1 SNHLY, CDR2 FYNNEI. There are 11 residues in the CDR3. In DNA form, the CDR3 reads TGTGCCATAGCGGGCGTCGATGGCTACACCTTC. Protein product: CAIAGVDGYTF.

The chain employs TRBV10-3 and TRBJ2-5, with D possibly being TRBD1 (5 bases). V was cut by 3 bases and J by 4 bases, with 6 bases left in between. CDR1 and CDR2 (germline): ENHRY, SYGVKD. This CDR3 has 12 residues. The CDR3 DNA is TGTGCCATCAGTGAAGGGGCAGAGACCCAGTACTTC. Its translation: CAISEGAETQYF.

The genes are TRBV6-2 or TRBV6-3 and TRBJ2-3; 10 nucleotides align to TRBD2. The CDR3 loop spans 18 amino acids. V was pared by 6 bases and J by 6 bases, with 18 bases of the junction left unmatched. CDR1 MNHEY and CDR2 SVGEGT come from the germline V gene. In DNA, the CDR3 is TGTGCCAGCAGCGTGGCCTCTAGCGGGGGCCCCTCCTCGGATACGCAGTATTTT. This codes for CASSVASSGGPSSDTQYF.

The J gene is TRBJ1-5, the V gene TRBV11-3; D perhaps matches TRBD1 (5 bases). Germline CDR1 reads SGHNT; CDR2 reads YENEEA. Trimming cost V 8 bases and J 0 bases, with 20 bases left between them. CDR3 length: 17 residues. The CDR3 DNA reads as TGTGCCAGCCAAATGGGGCAGCCAGAAGATAGCAATCAGCCCCAGCATTTT. The encoded protein is CASQMGQPEDSNQPQHF. The whole variable domain, filled in from reference TRBV11-3 and TRBJ1-5, reads EAGVVQSPRYKIIEKKQPVAFWCNPISGHNTLYWYLQNLGQGPELLIRYENEEAVDDSQLPKDRFSAERLKGVDSTLKIQPAELGDSAVYLCASQMGQPEDSNQPQHFGDGTRLSIL.

As regards this clone: Other DNA sequences from this sample encode an identical CDR3 as well. This chain links TRBV27 with TRBJ1-1; possibly TRBD1 for D (5 bases). Germline CDR1 MNHEY, CDR2 SMNVEV (reference sequence). Trimming shortened V by 5 bases and J by 3 bases, and 16 bases separated the two germline ends. The CDR3 covers 15 residues. CDR3 in amino acids: CASSRARGGDTEAFF. CDR3 DNA: TGTGCCAGCAGTAGAGCGAGGGGTGGGGACACTGAAGCTTTCTTT.

The V gene is TRBV7-6, the J gene TRBJ2-1; 8 bases are shared with TRBD2. The germline V gene encodes CDR1 SGHVS and CDR2 FNYEAQ. The CDR3 covers 15 residues. Unmatched junction bases numbered 7, after V lost 0 bases and J lost 9 bases. The CDR3 reads CASSLAPSGWVEQFF. Here the CDR3 DNA reads TGTGCCAGCAGCTTAGCCCCTAGCGGGTGGGTTGAGCAGTTCTTC. Complete variable domain (other parts from reference TRBV7-6 and TRBJ2-1): GAGVSQSPRYKVTKRGQDVALRCDPISGHVSLYWYRQALGQGPEFLTYFNYEAQQDKSGLPNDRFSAERPEGSISTLTIQRTEQRDSAMYRCASSLAPSGWVEQFFGPGTRLTVL.

The table lists this clone with a few counts. The V and J genes are TRBV4-1 and TRBJ2-4, with D tentatively TRBD1 (8 bases). This CDR3 comprises 17 residues. Trimming removed 4 bases from V and 7 bases from J, with 23 bases in between. Germline loops: CDR1 MGHRA, CDR2 YSYEKL. Written as DNA, the CDR3 is TGCGCCAGCAGCCCGGACAGGGAACGGGGGGCTGGTAACATTCAGTACTTC. This translates into CASSPDRERGAGNIQYF.

The chain couples TRBV6-1 to TRBJ2-1, with 10 bases identical to TRBD1. Germline V gene sequence: CDR1 MNHNS, CDR2 SASEGT. The CDR3 has 16 residues. Losses at the gene ends were 2 bases for V and 10 bases for J; bases not matched to a gene: 11. CDR3 protein: CASSELWTGGMMEQFF. CDR3 DNA: TGTGCCAGCAGTGAATTATGGACAGGGGGAATGATGGAGCAGTTCTTC.

The genes are TRBV7-7 and TRBJ2-5; D unresolved. The V end was cut by 5 bases, the J end by 5 bases, with 6 bases between. Per germline, CDR1 SSHAT and CDR2 FNYEAQ (reference sequence). The CDR3 spans 11 residues. The CDR3 is CASSQGETQYF. In nucleotides, the CDR3 is TGTGCCAGCAGCCAAGGGGAGACCCAGTACTTC.

V usage is TRBV6-5 and J usage is TRBJ1-1; D may be TRBD1 (6 bases). V shed 6 bases and J shed 0 bases, with 11 bases lying between them. From germline, CDR1 is MNHEY and CDR2 SVGAGI. The CDR3 spans 14 residues. CDR3 protein: CASSDGQLNTEAFF. The CDR3 DNA reads as TGTGCCAGCAGCGATGGACAGTTGAACACTGAAGCTTTCTTT.

The sample holds one count of this clone. The gene calls are TRBV9 and TRBJ1-2, with 12 bases identical to TRBD1. The CDR3 sequence is 15 residues long. CDR1 and CDR2 (germline): SGDLS, YYNGEE. Trimming at V came to 3 bases and at J to 8 bases, leaving 8 bases not matched to a gene. The DNA for the CDR3 is TGTGCCAGCAGCGCGGGACAGGGGGCGGTGGGAGGCTACACCTTC. It codes for CASSAGQGAVGGYTF.